The rows below give T cell receptor beta chains drawn from one sample of a study of cytomegalovirus exposure and HLA in healthy donors. Clones were read by immunoSEQ multiplex PCR, and TCRdb kept only the in-frame ones, dropping some. The sample shows approximately 150,000 clones, approximately 65% of them seen only once. The sample comprised PBMCs. The receptors were sampled from an older woman in good health and CMV-seronegative. Both conserved end residues are part of each CDR3. D genes are given only for firm matches. Where a row states a size, it is once, few, many or the class of an expanded clone; other rows omit it.

TRBJ2-2 . TRBD2 TRBV19 TGTGCCAGTAGTATCTTAGCGGGAGCGACCGGGGAGCTGTTTTTT CASSILAGATGELFF
TRBJ2-7 . TRBD2 TRBV6-4 TGTGCCAGCAGTGGCGCTGGCTTAGGAGCGGGAGAGGGAGAGCAGTACTTC CASSGAGLGAGEGEQYF
TRBJ2-5 . TRBD1 TRBV5-4 TGTGCCAGCAGCTCTGCCGGGACAGGTGGCGGCGGGACCCAGTACTTC CASSSAGTGGGGTQYF
TRBJ2-3 . TRBD2 TRBV29-1 TGCAGCACGACTAGCGGGAGGGCCAGTTCAGATACGCAGTATTTT CSTTSGRASSDTQYF
TRBJ1-2 few TRBD1 TRBV6-1 TGTGCCAGCAGTGTAGGGACAGGGAACTATGGCTACACCTTC CASSVGTGNYGYTF
TRBJ2-2 . . TRBV5-1 TGCGCCAGCAGCGCCGGGACCGGGGGCACCGGGGAGCTGTTTTTT CASSAGTGGTGELFF
TRBJ1-1 . . TRBV4-3 TGCGCCAGCAGCCAAACAGGGACCACTGAAGCTTTCTTT CASSQTGTTEAFF
TRBJ1-2 . . TRBV6-5 TGTGCCACCCTGCCCCTGACAGTTCCCACGGTCTACACCTTC CATLPLTVPTVYTF
TRBJ2-5 . TRBD2 TRBV7-2 TGTGCCAGCAGCTCGGGACTAGCGGGGGGGCGGGCGACCCAGTACTTC CASSSGLAGGRATQYF
TRBJ1-2 once . TRBV7-9 TGTTCCAGCAGCCCCGGTAGTTATGGCTACACCTTC CSSSPGSYGYTF
TRBJ2-1 . . TRBV21-1 TGTGCCAGCAGCAAAGCCCCGGGACTAGCGGGAAACAATGAGCAGTTCTTC CASSKAPGLAGNNEQFF
TRBJ2-7 . TRBD1 TRBV5-6 TGTGCCAGCAGCTTGTGGGGGGGACAGGGGGTATACGAGCAGTACTTC CASSLWGGQGVYEQYF
TRBJ2-7 . . TRBV9 TGTGCCAGCAGCCCCCCCCGGGGAAACCCCTACGAGCAGTACTTC CASSPPRGNPYEQYF
TRBJ2-2 . TRBD2 TRBV5-1 TGCGCCAGCAGCTTGCGACTAGCGGGAGCAAGAAACACCGGGGAGCTGTTTTTT CASSLRLAGARNTGELFF
TRBJ2-7 . . TRBV28 TGTGCCAGCAGTTTGGGCGGGGGCCGAGGGGAGCAGTACTTC CASSLGGGRGEQYF
TRBJ2-7 . . TRBV4-1 TGCGCCAGCAGCCAAGGTGCGGGGACCCCTACCTACGAGCAGTACTTC CASSQGAGTPTYEQYF
TRBJ2-3 once TRBD2 TRBV9 TGTGCCAGTGGAGCGGGAGGGGACACAGATACGCAGTATTTT CASGAGGDTDTQYF
TRBJ1-4 . TRBD1 TRBV28 TGTGCCAGCAGGAATGACAGGGGGCCTGAAAAACTGTTTTTT CASRNDRGPEKLFF
TRBJ2-1 . TRBD2 TRBV7-3 TGTGCCAGCAGCTTAACCGGGACTAGCTCCTACAATGAGCAGTTCTTC CASSLTGTSSYNEQFF
TRBJ1-2 . TRBD1 TRBV28 TGTGCCAGCAGACCGACAGGGTCGAACTATGGCTACACCTTC CASRPTGSNYGYTF
TRBJ2-7 . TRBD1 TRBV7-2 TGTGCCAGCAGCCTAGCGACAGGGGGGAGGGAGCAGTACTTC CASSLATGGREQYF
TRBJ2-2 . . TRBV29-1 TGCAGCGTTCAACAGGGTTTCACCGGGGAGCTGTTTTTT CSVQQGFTGELFF
TRBJ2-3 . TRBD2 TRBV7-2 TGTGCCAGCAGCTCGTCGACTAGCTCCACAGATACGCAGTATTTT CASSSSTSSTDTQYF
TRBJ1-3 . TRBD1 TRBV5-1 TGCGCCAGCAGCTTGAGCTCGACAGGGAGCTCTGGAAACACCATATATTTT CASSLSSTGSSGNTIYF
TRBJ1-1 . . TRBV19 TGTGCCAGTTCTATCGTCGGGGTCGGCACTGAAGCTTTCTTT CASSIVGVGTEAFF
TRBJ2-1 once TRBD2 TRBV10-3 TGTGCCATTTCAGGCACTAGCGGGGCCTACAATGAGCAGTTCTTC CAISGTSGAYNEQFF
TRBJ1-1 . TRBD1 TRBV6-5 TGTGCCAGCAGCTACGGACAGGAAAAGAGGTGGACTGAAGCTTTCTTT CASSYGQEKRWTEAFF
TRBJ1-5 . . TRBV6-1 TGTGCCAGCAGGAGCGGGACCCCTAGCAATCAGCCCCAGCATTTT CASRSGTPSNQPQHF
TRBJ2-3 . TRBD2 TRBV7-2 TGTGCCAGCAGCTTTGGTGGAGCGGGGGGAGATACGCAGTATTTT CASSFGGAGGDTQYF
TRBJ2-3 once TRBD2 TRBV7-2 TGTGCCAGCAGCAAATCGGGGGGGTCAGATACGCAGTATTTT CASSKSGGSDTQYF
TRBJ2-1 . . TRBV5-5 TGTGCCAGCAGCCTCTCCTACAATGAGCAGTTCTTC CASSLSYNEQFF
TRBJ1-5 . . TRBV6-6 TGTGCCAGCGGGGGGGAGGTCGGTCAGCCCCAGCATTTT CASGGEVGQPQHF
TRBJ1-1 . . TRBV6-1 TGTGCCAGCGGAAGGAAAGCAGGGAACACTGAAGCTTTCTTT CASGRKAGNTEAFF
TRBJ1-2 . . TRBV5-8 TGTGCCAGCAGCCTTGGAGAGCGGCGGGCTGGTGGCTACACCTTC CASSLGERRAGGYTF
TRBJ1-1 . TRBD1 TRBV6-5 TGTGCCAGCAGCGAACAGGGGAGGGCTTTCTTT CASSEQGRAFF
TRBJ2-2 few . TRBV10-3 TGTGCCATCAGGAAACCCAGGGACACCGGGGAGCTGTTTTTT CAIRKPRDTGELFF
TRBJ2-2 few . TRBV5-4 TGTGCCAGCAGCACCGGGACTGACACCGGGGAGCTGTTTTTT CASSTGTDTGELFF
TRBJ1-2 . . TRBV7-8 TGTGCCAGCAGCTTAGAAATCGCGGGGGCGCCACGGGGCTACACCTTC CASSLEIAGAPRGYTF
TRBJ2-1 . TRBD1 TRBV7-6 TGTGCCAGCAGCCTCGGAGGGACAGGGGCCAATGAGCAGTTCTTC CASSLGGTGANEQFF
TRBJ2-2 . . TRBV6-5 TGTGCCAGCAGTTCCCCGACCAGGGTGAGGGAGCTGTTTTTT CASSSPTRVRELFF
TRBJ1-4 . TRBD1 TRBV9 TGTGCCAGCGGACAGGGCCCTGAGGAAAAACTGTTTTTT CASGQGPEEKLFF
TRBJ1-2 . TRBD1 TRBV5-4 TGTGCCAGCAGCTCCTACTCCAGGGGGAAGGGCTACACCTTC CASSSYSRGKGYTF
TRBJ1-3 few TRBD1 TRBV19 TGTGCCAGTAGTATCGGGGACAGTTCTGGAAACACCATATATTTT CASSIGDSSGNTIYF
TRBJ2-2 medium-sized . TRBV19 TGTGCTAGTCGGGGGGCCGGCACCGGGGAGCTGTTTTTT CASRGAGTGELFF
TRBJ2-5 . . TRBV1 TGCACCAGCAGCCCGAAGCAAGCGGGAGGGGGGGAGACCCAGTACTTC CTSSPKQAGGGETQYF
TRBJ1-5 few TRBD1 TRBV28 TGTGCCAGCAGTGTGGACAGGGATCAGCCCCAGCATTTT CASSVDRDQPQHF
TRBJ2-2 . . TRBV29-1 TGCAGCGTTGACGGACAGAACACCGGGGAGCTGTTTTTT CSVDGQNTGELFF
TRBJ2-7 . . TRBV27 TGTGCCAGCAGTCCCCTGGGGGCGGGAGTAAAAAAGCAGTACTTC CASSPLGAGVKKQYF
TRBJ1-1 few . TRBV6-5 TGTGCCAGCAGGGGAGTGAACACTGAAGCTTTCTTT CASRGVNTEAFF
TRBJ2-5 . . TRBV27 TGTGCCAGCAGTTCAACAGGACTAATCGGGACCCAGTACTTC CASSSTGLIGTQYF
TRBJ2-7 . . TRBV28 TGTGCCAGCAGTTTCCAGGGCGAGCAGTACTTC CASSFQGEQYF
TRBJ2-3 . . TRBV13 TGTGCCAGCAGCTTAGAGACGGGCAGGGGCACAGATACGCAGTATTTT CASSLETGRGTDTQYF
TRBJ2-2 once . TRBV4-3 TGCGCCAGCAGCCAACCGGGCGGGGCGGGAACCGGGGAGCTGTTTTTT CASSQPGGAGTGELFF
TRBJ2-7 few . TRBV6-5 TGTGCCAGCAGTTACTCGGAAGGGGTTGGCTACGAGCAGTACTTC CASSYSEGVGYEQYF
TRBJ2-3 . . TRBV2 TGCGCCAGCAGTGAATACGGGGGCACAGATACGCAGTATTTT CASSEYGGTDTQYF
TRBJ2-1 . . TRBV9 TGTGCCAGCAGCCCCTCGGGTCGGGGCTACAATGAGCAGTTCTTC CASSPSGRGYNEQFF
TRBJ2-1 . TRBD2 TRBV7-2 TGTGCCAGCAGCCTCGAGGCAGCGGGACTAGGTGAGCAGTTCTTC CASSLEAAGLGEQFF